The rows below give T cell receptor beta chains drawn from one sample of a study of breast tumors, draining lymph nodes, adjacent tissues. TCRdb reanalysed the multiplex PCR reads using MiXCR and keeps one entry per CDR3 protein. The sample carries fewer than 200,000 distinct CDR3 sequences, 30% to 35% recorded once. Sequenced material: axillary lymph node tissue. These receptors were obtained from a female donor with breast cancer. Some clones in this sample may be carry-over from other donors' samples. Both conserved end residues are part of each CDR3. Fields, in order: CDR3 length, D gene, clone size, V gene, J gene, CDR3 DNA, CDR3 protein. D genes are given only for firm matches. Clone size, where shown, is once, few, many, or a class for clones that have expanded.

cdr3_length: 13; d_call: TRBD1; clone_size: .; v_call: TRBV12-3/TRBV12-4; j_call: TRBJ1-1; cdr3_nt: TGTGCCAGCAGCAACAGACAGGGACCTGAAGCTTTCTTT; cdr3_aa: CASSNRQGPEAFF
cdr3_length: 14; d_call: .; clone_size: many; v_call: TRBV6-5; j_call: TRBJ1-6; cdr3_nt: TGTGCCAGCAGTTACGGAACACCCAATTCACCCCTCCACTTT; cdr3_aa: CASSYGTPNSPLHF
cdr3_length: 16; d_call: .; clone_size: many; v_call: TRBV24-1; j_call: TRBJ1-2; cdr3_nt: TGTGCCACCAGTGATGAGGACGGAGGTGCAGTCTCTGGCTACACCTTC; cdr3_aa: CATSDEDGGAVSGYTF
cdr3_length: 16; d_call: .; clone_size: many; v_call: TRBV7-2; j_call: TRBJ1-5; cdr3_nt: TGTGCCAGCAGCTCAACCCAGGGTCTTGGCAATCAGCCCCAGCATTTT; cdr3_aa: CASSSTQGLGNQPQHF
cdr3_length: 12; d_call: .; clone_size: many; v_call: TRBV12-5; j_call: TRBJ1-2; cdr3_nt: TGTGCTAGTGGTTTGAGAAGTCTAGGGTACACCTTC; cdr3_aa: CASGLRSLGYTF
cdr3_length: 15; d_call: .; clone_size: few; v_call: TRBV27; j_call: TRBJ1-2; cdr3_nt: TGTGCCAGCGGTTTACGGGACGGAGGTAACTATGGCTACACCTTC; cdr3_aa: CASGLRDGGNYGYTF
cdr3_length: 13; d_call: .; clone_size: many; v_call: TRBV20-1; j_call: TRBJ1-4; cdr3_nt: TGCAGTGCTAGATCCCGCTTCAGTGAAAAACTGTTTTTT; cdr3_aa: CSARSRFSEKLFF
cdr3_length: 14; d_call: .; clone_size: .; v_call: TRBV20-1; j_call: TRBJ2-7; cdr3_nt: .; cdr3_aa: CSARVGGGSSEQCF
cdr3_length: 15; d_call: TRBD2; clone_size: .; v_call: TRBV11-2; j_call: TRBJ2-4; cdr3_nt: TGTGCCAACAGCTTAGTGGGACTAGGGAAAAACATTCAGTACTTC; cdr3_aa: CANSLVGLGKNIQYF
cdr3_length: 16; d_call: TRBD2; clone_size: many; v_call: TRBV7-8; j_call: TRBJ2-5; cdr3_nt: TGTGCCAGCAGCAAGGGACTAGCGGGAGGCCAAGAGACCCAGTACTTC; cdr3_aa: CASSKGLAGGQETQYF
cdr3_length: 14; d_call: .; clone_size: .; v_call: TRBV7-2; j_call: TRBJ2-6; cdr3_nt: TGTGCCAGCAGCCGACAGGCTGGGGCCAACGTCCTGACTTTC; cdr3_aa: CASSRQAGANVLTF
cdr3_length: 13; d_call: .; clone_size: many; v_call: TRBV6-1; j_call: TRBJ1-5; cdr3_nt: TGTGCCAGCAGTGACGGGGGCTGGCAGCCCCAGCATTTT; cdr3_aa: CASSDGGWQPQHF
cdr3_length: 15; d_call: .; clone_size: many; v_call: TRBV7-9; j_call: TRBJ1-3; cdr3_nt: TGTGCCAGCACCCAACCTCAAGGGGACGGAAACACCATATATTTT; cdr3_aa: CASTQPQGDGNTIYF
cdr3_length: 14; d_call: TRBD2; clone_size: many; v_call: TRBV20-1; j_call: TRBJ2-1; cdr3_nt: TGCAGTGCTAGAGATAGGCGGGGGGTATATGAGCAGTTCTTC; cdr3_aa: CSARDRRGVYEQFF
cdr3_length: 15; d_call: TRBD2; clone_size: .; v_call: TRBV19; j_call: TRBJ2-1; cdr3_nt: TGTGCCAGTAGTATTAGTCGACTAGCGGGCGATGAGCAGTTCTTC; cdr3_aa: CASSISRLAGDEQFF
cdr3_length: 13; d_call: .; clone_size: medium-sized; v_call: TRBV7-6; j_call: TRBJ2-1; cdr3_nt: TGTGCCAGCAGCTTTGGGGTAAACAATGAGCAGTTCTTC; cdr3_aa: CASSFGVNNEQFF
cdr3_length: 16; d_call: .; clone_size: .; v_call: TRBV5-6; j_call: TRBJ1-1; cdr3_nt: TGTGCCAGCAGCCGGATAGGGAGTGTTCGAAACACTGAAGCTTTCTTT; cdr3_aa: CASSRIGSVRNTEAFF
cdr3_length: 17; d_call: TRBD2; clone_size: many; v_call: TRBV19; j_call: TRBJ2-5; cdr3_nt: TGTGCCAGCACTCCCCCCTCGGGCGGGGGGGCGGGTGAGACCCAGTACTTC; cdr3_aa: CASTPPSGGGAGETQYF
cdr3_length: 14; d_call: .; clone_size: .; v_call: TRBV9; j_call: TRBJ1-6; cdr3_nt: TGTGCCAGCAGTTCTGGGGCGTATAATTCACCCCTCCACTTT; cdr3_aa: CASSSGAYNSPLHF
cdr3_length: 15; d_call: .; clone_size: many; v_call: TRBV6-5; j_call: TRBJ2-2; cdr3_nt: TGTGCCAGCAGTTACTCTCGCCAGCCCACCGGGGAGCTGTTTTTT; cdr3_aa: CASSYSRQPTGELFF
cdr3_length: 13; d_call: TRBD1; clone_size: .; v_call: TRBV2; j_call: TRBJ1-6; cdr3_nt: TGTGCTCGCACAGGGGACAATAATTCACCCCTCCACTTT; cdr3_aa: CARTGDNNSPLHF
cdr3_length: 14; d_call: .; clone_size: many; v_call: TRBV12-3/TRBV12-4; j_call: TRBJ2-5; cdr3_nt: TGTGCCAGCAGTTCGGACAGTCTGGGAGAGACCCAGTACTTC; cdr3_aa: CASSSDSLGETQYF
cdr3_length: 17; d_call: TRBD1; clone_size: many; v_call: TRBV4-3; j_call: TRBJ1-2; cdr3_nt: TGCGCCAGCAGCCGAGGGACAGGGGAGTTGCCTCACTATGGCTACACCTTC; cdr3_aa: CASSRGTGELPHYGYTF
cdr3_length: 15; d_call: .; clone_size: many; v_call: TRBV7-9; j_call: TRBJ1-5; cdr3_nt: TGTGCCAGCGGAGTGACAGGCGAAGGCAATCAGCCCCAGCATTTT; cdr3_aa: CASGVTGEGNQPQHF
cdr3_length: 10; d_call: .; clone_size: once; v_call: TRBV29-1; j_call: TRBJ1-2; cdr3_nt: TGCAGCGTTGAGATGTATGGCTACACCTTC; cdr3_aa: CSVEMYGYTF
cdr3_length: 14; d_call: .; clone_size: many; v_call: TRBV5-1; j_call: TRBJ2-3; cdr3_nt: TGCGCCAGCAGCTTTGGCCTAGTCACGGATACGCAGTATTTT; cdr3_aa: CASSFGLVTDTQYF
cdr3_length: 13; d_call: .; clone_size: many; v_call: TRBV10-2; j_call: TRBJ2-7; cdr3_nt: TGCGCCAGCACGGGCAGCGCCTCCTACGAGCAGTACTTC; cdr3_aa: CASTGSASYEQYF
cdr3_length: 18; d_call: TRBD2; clone_size: .; v_call: TRBV3-1; j_call: TRBJ2-3; cdr3_nt: TGTGCCAGCAGCCAAGTGAGGGCGGGGGGCCGAGGGACAGATACGCAGTATTTT; cdr3_aa: CASSQVRAGGRGTDTQYF
cdr3_length: 14; d_call: TRBD2; clone_size: .; v_call: TRBV27; j_call: TRBJ2-7; cdr3_nt: TGTGCCAGCAGGGGACTAGCGGGGGACTTCGAGCAGTACTTC; cdr3_aa: CASRGLAGDFEQYF
cdr3_length: 15; d_call: TRBD2; clone_size: many; v_call: TRBV12-3/TRBV12-4; j_call: TRBJ2-7; cdr3_nt: TGTGCCAGCAGTTTCAGCGGGGTGGCGGCCTACGAGCAGTACTTC; cdr3_aa: CASSFSGVAAYEQYF
cdr3_length: 16; d_call: .; clone_size: .; v_call: TRBV6-6; j_call: TRBJ2-7; cdr3_nt: TGTGCCAGCAGTCACTCGAATCCATCGGCAGCCTACGAGCAGTACTTC; cdr3_aa: CASSHSNPSAAYEQYF
cdr3_length: 21; d_call: .; clone_size: many; v_call: TRBV11-3; j_call: TRBJ2-6; cdr3_nt: TGTGCCAGCAGCTCCCGAGGGACGGCGGAAGCCTCGTACTCTGGGGCCAACGTCCTGACTTTC; cdr3_aa: CASSSRGTAEASYSGANVLTF
cdr3_length: 13; d_call: .; clone_size: many; v_call: TRBV5-1; j_call: TRBJ1-5; cdr3_nt: TGCGCCAGCAGATCAGACGCCAATCAGCCCCAGCATTTT; cdr3_aa: CASRSDANQPQHF
cdr3_length: 16; d_call: .; clone_size: many; v_call: TRBV10-3; j_call: TRBJ2-7; cdr3_nt: TGTGCCATCGCCCCCGGGACGGCCCCTTTTCCCTACGAGCAGTACTTC; cdr3_aa: CAIAPGTAPFPYEQYF
cdr3_length: 15; d_call: .; clone_size: .; v_call: TRBV20-1; j_call: TRBJ2-5; cdr3_nt: TGCAGTGCTAGAGGTTCCCTAGAGAAGGGAGAGACCCAGTACTTC; cdr3_aa: CSARGSLEKGETQYF
cdr3_length: 16; d_call: .; clone_size: many; v_call: TRBV12-3/TRBV12-4; j_call: TRBJ2-1; cdr3_nt: TGTGCCAGCAGTTCCTACAGGGTGATCTCCTACAATGAGCAGTTCTTC; cdr3_aa: CASSSYRVISYNEQFF
cdr3_length: 14; d_call: .; clone_size: many; v_call: TRBV5-1; j_call: TRBJ2-7; cdr3_nt: TGCGCCAGCAGCTTGATACAGGGAGCCTACGAGCAGTACTTC; cdr3_aa: CASSLIQGAYEQYF
cdr3_length: 10; d_call: TRBD1; clone_size: once; v_call: TRBV9; j_call: TRBJ1-2; cdr3_nt: TGTGCCAGCAGCGCAGGACAGGGAGCCTTC; cdr3_aa: CASSAGQGAF
cdr3_length: 15; d_call: TRBD2; clone_size: .; v_call: TRBV18; j_call: TRBJ2-3; cdr3_nt: TGTGCCAGCTCACCCAGACTAGCGGGAGCAGATACGCAGTGTTTT; cdr3_aa: CASSPRLAGADTQCF
cdr3_length: 16; d_call: .; clone_size: many; v_call: TRBV4-2; j_call: TRBJ1-5; cdr3_nt: TGTGCCAGCAGCCTAGGTGGACAGTTGAGCAATCAGCCCCAGCATTTT; cdr3_aa: CASSLGGQLSNQPQHF
cdr3_length: 15; d_call: .; clone_size: many; v_call: TRBV19; j_call: TRBJ2-2; cdr3_nt: TGTGCCAGTAGTACACCCGGTGTCCCTGCGTCGGAGCTGTTTTTT; cdr3_aa: CASSTPGVPASELFF
cdr3_length: 14; d_call: TRBD2; clone_size: many; v_call: TRBV20-1; j_call: TRBJ2-7; cdr3_nt: TGCAGTGCTAGAGATAGACTAGCGGGAAGCGAGCAGTACTTC; cdr3_aa: CSARDRLAGSEQYF
cdr3_length: 17; d_call: TRBD2; clone_size: .; v_call: TRBV20-1; j_call: TRBJ2-3; cdr3_nt: TGCAGTGCCAGCAGTGAGTGGACTAGCGGAAGCACAGATACGCAGTATTTT; cdr3_aa: CSASSEWTSGSTDTQYF
cdr3_length: 13; d_call: .; clone_size: .; v_call: TRBV3-1; j_call: TRBJ2-7; cdr3_nt: TGCGCCAGCAGCCAGTCATTGTCTACCGAGCAGTACTTC; cdr3_aa: CASSQSLSTEQYF
cdr3_length: 14; d_call: .; clone_size: .; v_call: TRBV6-4; j_call: TRBJ1-5; cdr3_nt: TGTGCCACCGAGGGGGGGGATGGCAATCAGCCCCAGCATTTT; cdr3_aa: CATEGGDGNQPQHF
cdr3_length: 15; d_call: .; clone_size: few; v_call: TRBV18; j_call: TRBJ1-3; cdr3_nt: TGTGCCAGCTCACCCTCGGGGGGACCTGGAAACACCATATATTTT; cdr3_aa: CASSPSGGPGNTIYF
cdr3_length: 17; d_call: .; clone_size: many; v_call: TRBV19; j_call: TRBJ2-3; cdr3_nt: TGTGCCAGTAGTATATGGGGTGCAGTCCGGGGACCCGATACGCAGTATTTT; cdr3_aa: CASSIWGAVRGPDTQYF
cdr3_length: 15; d_call: TRBD1; clone_size: .; v_call: TRBV28; j_call: TRBJ2-1; cdr3_nt: TGTGCCAGCAGTTCGGCCGGGACAGGGGGCAATGAGCAGTTCTTC; cdr3_aa: CASSSAGTGGNEQFF